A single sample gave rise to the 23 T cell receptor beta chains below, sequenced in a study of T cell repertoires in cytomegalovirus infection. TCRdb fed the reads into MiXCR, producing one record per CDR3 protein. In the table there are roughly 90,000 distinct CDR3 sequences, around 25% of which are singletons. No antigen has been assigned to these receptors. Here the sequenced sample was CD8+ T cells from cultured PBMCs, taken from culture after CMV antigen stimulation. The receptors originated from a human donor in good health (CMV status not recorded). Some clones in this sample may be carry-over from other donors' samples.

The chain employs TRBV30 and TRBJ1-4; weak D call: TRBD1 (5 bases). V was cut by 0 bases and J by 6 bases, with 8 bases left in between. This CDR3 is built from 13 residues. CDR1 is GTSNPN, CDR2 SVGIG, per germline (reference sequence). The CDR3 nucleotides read TGTGCCTGGAGTGTAGGGGCCCATGAAAAACTGTTTTTT. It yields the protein CAWSVGAHEKLFF. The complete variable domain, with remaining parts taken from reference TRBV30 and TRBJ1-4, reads SQTIHQWPATLVQPVGSPLSLECTVEGTSNPNLYWYRQAAGRGLQLLFYSVGIGQISSEVPQNLSASRPQDRQFILSSKKLLLSDSGFYLCAWSVGAHEKLFFGSGTQLSVL.

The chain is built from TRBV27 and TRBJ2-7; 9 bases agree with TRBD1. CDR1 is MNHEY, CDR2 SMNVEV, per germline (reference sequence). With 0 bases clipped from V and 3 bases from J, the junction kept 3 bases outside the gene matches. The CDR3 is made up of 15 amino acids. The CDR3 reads CASSLSGTGYYEQYF. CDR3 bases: TGTGCCAGCAGTTTATCCGGGACAGGGTACTACGAGCAGTACTTC.

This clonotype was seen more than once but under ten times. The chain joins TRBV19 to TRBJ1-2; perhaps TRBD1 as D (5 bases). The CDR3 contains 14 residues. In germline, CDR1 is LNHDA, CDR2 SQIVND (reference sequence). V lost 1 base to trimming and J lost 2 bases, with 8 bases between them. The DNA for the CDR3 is TGTGCCAGTAGTATAGGGGAGGGGAACTATGGCTACACCTTC. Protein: CASSIGEGNYGYTF.

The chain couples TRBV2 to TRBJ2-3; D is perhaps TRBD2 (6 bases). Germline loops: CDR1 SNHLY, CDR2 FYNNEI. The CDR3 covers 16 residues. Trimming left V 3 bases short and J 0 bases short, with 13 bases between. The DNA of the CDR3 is TGTGCCAGCAGTGACGACGGGACTCCTAGCACAGATACGCAGTATTTT. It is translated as CASSDDGTPSTDTQYF.

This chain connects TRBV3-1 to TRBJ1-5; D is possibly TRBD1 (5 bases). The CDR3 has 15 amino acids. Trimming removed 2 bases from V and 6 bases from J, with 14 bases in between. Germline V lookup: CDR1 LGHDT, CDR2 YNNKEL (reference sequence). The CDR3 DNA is TGTGCCAGCAGCCAATCACCAGGGTCAAGTCAGCCCCAGCATTTT. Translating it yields CASSQSPGSSQPQHF.

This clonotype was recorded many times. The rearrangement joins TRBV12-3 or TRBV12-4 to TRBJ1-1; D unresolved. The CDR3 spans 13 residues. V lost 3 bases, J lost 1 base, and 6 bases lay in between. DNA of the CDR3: TGTGCCAGCAGTTTTTCAGAGAACACTGAAGCTTTCTTT. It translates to CASSFSENTEAFF.

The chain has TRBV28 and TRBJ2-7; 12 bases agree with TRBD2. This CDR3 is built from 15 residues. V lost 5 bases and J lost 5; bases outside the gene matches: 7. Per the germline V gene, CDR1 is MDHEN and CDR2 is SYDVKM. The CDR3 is CASSALLAGGNEQYF. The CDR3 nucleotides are TGTGCCAGCAGTGCGCTACTAGCGGGGGGAAACGAGCAGTACTTC.

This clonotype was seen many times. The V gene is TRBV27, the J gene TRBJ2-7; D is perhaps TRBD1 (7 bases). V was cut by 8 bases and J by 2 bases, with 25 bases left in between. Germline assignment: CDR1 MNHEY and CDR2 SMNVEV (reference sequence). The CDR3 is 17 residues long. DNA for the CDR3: TGTGCCAGCCGACCATACCCAGGGGGAGGCGACCCCTACGAGCAGTACTTC. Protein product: CASRPYPGGGDPYEQYF.

The CDR3 sequence: CASSQDLGGEQYF. Here the CDR3 DNA reads TGCGCCAGCAGCCAAGATCTCGGTGGCGAGCAGTACTTC. The chain employs TRBV4-3 and TRBJ2-7, with D hard to call. This CDR3 has 13 residues. Germline CDR1 LGHNA, CDR2 YSLEER. V gave up 0 bases and J gave up 6 bases, with 9 bases separating them.

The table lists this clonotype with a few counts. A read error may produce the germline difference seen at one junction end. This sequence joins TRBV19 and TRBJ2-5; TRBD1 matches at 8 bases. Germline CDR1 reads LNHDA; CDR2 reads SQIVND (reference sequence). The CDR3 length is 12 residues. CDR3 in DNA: TGTGCCAGTAGTGCCCTGACCCGGGACAGGATATTC. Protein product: CASSALTRDRIF.

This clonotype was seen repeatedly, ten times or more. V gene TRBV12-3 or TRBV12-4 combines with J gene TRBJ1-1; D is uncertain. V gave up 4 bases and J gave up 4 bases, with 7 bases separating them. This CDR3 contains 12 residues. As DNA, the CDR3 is TGTGCCAGCAGTTGGTCTGGCACTGAAGCTTTCTTT. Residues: CASSWSGTEAFF.

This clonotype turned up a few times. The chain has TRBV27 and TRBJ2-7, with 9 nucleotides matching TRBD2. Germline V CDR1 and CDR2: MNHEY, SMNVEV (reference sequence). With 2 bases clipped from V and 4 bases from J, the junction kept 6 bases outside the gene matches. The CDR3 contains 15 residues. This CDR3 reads CASSLDVSGSYEQYF. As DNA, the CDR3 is TGTGCCAGCAGTTTAGATGTTAGCGGGAGTTACGAGCAGTACTTC.

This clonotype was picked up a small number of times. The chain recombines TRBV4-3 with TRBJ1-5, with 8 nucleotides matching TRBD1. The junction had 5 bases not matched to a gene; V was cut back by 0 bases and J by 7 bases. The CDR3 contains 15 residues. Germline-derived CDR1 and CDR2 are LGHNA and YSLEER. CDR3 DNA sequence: TGCGCCAGCAGCCAAGATATAAGGGACAGGCAGCCCCAGCATTTT. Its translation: CASSQDIRDRQPQHF.

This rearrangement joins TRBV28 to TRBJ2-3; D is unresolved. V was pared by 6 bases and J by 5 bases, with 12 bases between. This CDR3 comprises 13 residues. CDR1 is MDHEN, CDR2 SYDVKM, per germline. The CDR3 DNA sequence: TGTGCCAGCAGACCCTACTGGGGAGATACGCAGTATTTT. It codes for CASRPYWGDTQYF.

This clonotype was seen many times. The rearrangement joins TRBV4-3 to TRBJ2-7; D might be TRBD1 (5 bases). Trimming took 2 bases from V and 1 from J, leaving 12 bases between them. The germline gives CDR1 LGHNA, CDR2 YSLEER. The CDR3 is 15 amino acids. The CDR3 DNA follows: TGCGCCAGCAGCCAACAAAGAACAGGTTCCTACGAGCAGTACTTC. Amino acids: CASSQQRTGSYEQYF.

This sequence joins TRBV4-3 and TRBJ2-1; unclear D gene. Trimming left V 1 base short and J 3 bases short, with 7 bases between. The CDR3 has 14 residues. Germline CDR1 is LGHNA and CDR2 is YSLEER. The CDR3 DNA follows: TGCGCCAGCAGCCAAGGGGAAGACTACAATGAGCAGTTCTTC. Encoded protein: CASSQGEDYNEQFF.

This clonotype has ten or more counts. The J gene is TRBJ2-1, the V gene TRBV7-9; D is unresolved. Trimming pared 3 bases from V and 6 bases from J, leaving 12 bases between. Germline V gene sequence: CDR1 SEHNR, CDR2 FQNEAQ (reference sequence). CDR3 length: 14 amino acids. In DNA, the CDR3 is TGTGCCAGCAGCTTGGAGTTACAGACCAATGAGCAGTTCTTC. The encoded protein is CASSLELQTNEQFF. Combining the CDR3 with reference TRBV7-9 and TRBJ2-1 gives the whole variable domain DTGVSQNPRHKITKRGQNVTFRCDPISEHNRLYWYRQTLGQGPEFLTYFQNEAQLEKSRLLSDRFSAERPKGSFSTLEIQRTEQGDSAMYLCASSLELQTNEQFFGPGTRLTVL.

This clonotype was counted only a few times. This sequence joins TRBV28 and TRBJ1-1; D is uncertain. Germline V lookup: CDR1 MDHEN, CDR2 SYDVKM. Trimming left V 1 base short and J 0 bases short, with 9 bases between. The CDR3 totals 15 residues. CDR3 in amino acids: CASSLFSTVNTEAFF. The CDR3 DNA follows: TGTGCCAGCAGTTTATTTTCAACGGTGAACACTGAAGCTTTCTTT.

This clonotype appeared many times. Written as DNA, the CDR3 is TGTGCCAGCAGTGAAGGCCCGAGTCAACCAGAGACCCAGTACTTC. Encoded protein: CASSEGPSQPETQYF. The chain couples TRBV6-1 to TRBJ2-5; D gene uncertain. Trimming removed 1 base at V and 4 bases at J, with 13 bases between. Germline V gene sequence: CDR1 MNHNS, CDR2 SASEGT. The CDR3 length is 15 residues.

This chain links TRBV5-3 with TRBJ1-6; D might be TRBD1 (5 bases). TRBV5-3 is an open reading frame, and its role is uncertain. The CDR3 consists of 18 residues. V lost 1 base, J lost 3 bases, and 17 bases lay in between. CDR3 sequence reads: CARSLSRGVYFYNSPLHF. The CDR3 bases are TGTGCCAGAAGCTTGAGTCGGGGGGTATATTTCTATAATTCACCCCTCCACTTT.

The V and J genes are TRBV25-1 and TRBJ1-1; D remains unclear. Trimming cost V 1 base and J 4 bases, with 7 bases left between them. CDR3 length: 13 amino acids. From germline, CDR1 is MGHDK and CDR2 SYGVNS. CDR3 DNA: TGTGCCAGCAGTGAATTGGGGTTCACTGAAGCTTTCTTT. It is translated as CASSELGFTEAFF.

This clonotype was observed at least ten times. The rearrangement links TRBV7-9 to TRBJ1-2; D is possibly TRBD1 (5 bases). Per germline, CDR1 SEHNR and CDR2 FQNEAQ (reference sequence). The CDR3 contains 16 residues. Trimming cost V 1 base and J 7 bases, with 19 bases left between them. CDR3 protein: CASSLGSQGVIFGYTF. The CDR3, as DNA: TGTGCCAGCAGCTTAGGATCCCAGGGAGTGATTTTTGGCTACACCTTC.

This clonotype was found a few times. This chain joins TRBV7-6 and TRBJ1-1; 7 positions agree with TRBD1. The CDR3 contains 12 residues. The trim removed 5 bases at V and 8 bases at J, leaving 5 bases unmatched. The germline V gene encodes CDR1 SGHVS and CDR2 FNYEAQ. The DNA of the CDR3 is TGTGCCAGCAGCCCGGACAGGAGGGAAGCTTTCTTT. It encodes CASSPDRREAFF.